These T cell receptor beta chains were read from a single sample in a study of T cell repertoires in aging, cancer and after chemotherapy. Via MiXCR, TCRdb re-called the multiplex PCR reads, giving one row per CDR3 protein. The table shows nearly 11,000 distinct CDR3 sequences, with roughly 45% occurring only once. The sample taken for sequencing was blood. The receptors come from a human donor in good health. Each CDR3 is given without its conserved first and last residue. The D gene is left open where the match is weak. Clone size is stated in some rows and not others, as once, few, many or a class when expanded.

v_gene,d_gene,j_gene,abundance,CDR3aa
TRBV19,TRBD1,TRBJ2-7,NA,ASTPRTGLSYEQY
TRBV30,NA,TRBJ1-1,few,AWSGAGWDAF
TRBV6-5,NA,TRBJ1-1,NA,ASSTPGLGSTEAF
TRBV6-1,NA,TRBJ1-1,NA,ASNQGNTEAF
TRBV4-1,TRBD1,TRBJ1-4,few,ASSQVRTGSEKLF
TRBV28,NA,TRBJ2-7,NA,ASSGSSNEQY
TRBV27,NA,TRBJ2-7,few,ASSSTQGDPSYEQY
TRBV5-6,NA,TRBJ1-5,NA,ASSLFGDNQPQH
TRBV12-3/TRBV12-4,TRBD2,TRBJ2-1,NA,ASTREEVYNEQF
TRBV6-1,TRBD1,TRBJ1-6,NA,ASSLLGQGGNSPLH
TRBV5-4,NA,TRBJ1-2,few,ASSSPLGAGGYT
TRBV7-2,NA,TRBJ2-3,NA,ASSPGPTDTQY
TRBV6-5,TRBD1,TRBJ1-1,once,ASVGTGPIMNTEAF
TRBV30,NA,TRBJ1-4,NA,ACGRATNEKLF
TRBV6-5,TRBD1,TRBJ1-2,NA,ASNRGMGQSNYGYT
TRBV20-1,NA,TRBJ1-4,NA,SALEGLNEKLF
TRBV6-5,TRBD1,TRBJ1-2,NA,ASSYSAGGDYGYT
TRBV20-1,NA,TRBJ1-2,NA,SARAPGVSYGYT
TRBV20-1,TRBD2,TRBJ2-1,NA,SATLAGDPYNEQF
TRBV6-1,NA,TRBJ2-1,few,ASSEGPNNEQF
TRBV6-2/TRBV6-3,NA,TRBJ2-7,NA,ASSYQDFYEQY
TRBV6-2/TRBV6-3,TRBD2,TRBJ2-7,few,ASSYGTSGKKQY
TRBV19,TRBD1,TRBJ2-1,NA,ASSISRGFHNEQF
TRBV6-5,NA,TRBJ1-2,NA,ASSYSRYNYGYT
TRBV29-1,NA,TRBJ1-1,NA,SVTGFMNTEAF
TRBV19,NA,TRBJ2-1,few,ASSLGFERAGGNEQF
TRBV6-5,TRBD2,TRBJ2-5,NA,ASSVLTGEGKTQY
TRBV29-1,NA,TRBJ2-1,NA,SVVGGKGYNEQF
TRBV12-3/TRBV12-4,TRBD1,TRBJ2-1,NA,ASSSWGQAYNEQF
TRBV5-5,TRBD1,TRBJ1-1,medium-sized,ASSYRTGSTEAF
TRBV7-2,NA,TRBJ1-6,few,ASSLVRPNSPLH
TRBV6-5,TRBD2,TRBJ2-1,NA,ASSRGTSGKNEQF
TRBV6-4,NA,TRBJ1-5,few,ASSWDGDQPQH
TRBV4-2,NA,TRBJ1-2,NA,ASSQDYRGWGYT
TRBV6-5,NA,TRBJ2-7,NA,ASSESLPTEQY
TRBV19,NA,TRBJ2-2,few,ASRTIETSNTGELF
TRBV19,TRBD1,TRBJ1-3,few,ARRTGEDTIY
TRBV6-5,NA,TRBJ1-2,NA,ASSYKWENNYGYT
TRBV5-4,NA,TRBJ1-6,NA,ASSLRTDNSPLH
TRBV6-5,NA,TRBJ1-5,NA,ASSYSTSNQPQH
TRBV19,NA,TRBJ2-5,few,ASSKGQLTQETQY
TRBV27,NA,TRBJ1-4,NA,ASSFKGNPGEKLF
TRBV7-3,TRBD1,TRBJ2-2,NA,ASSFTGGPNTGELF